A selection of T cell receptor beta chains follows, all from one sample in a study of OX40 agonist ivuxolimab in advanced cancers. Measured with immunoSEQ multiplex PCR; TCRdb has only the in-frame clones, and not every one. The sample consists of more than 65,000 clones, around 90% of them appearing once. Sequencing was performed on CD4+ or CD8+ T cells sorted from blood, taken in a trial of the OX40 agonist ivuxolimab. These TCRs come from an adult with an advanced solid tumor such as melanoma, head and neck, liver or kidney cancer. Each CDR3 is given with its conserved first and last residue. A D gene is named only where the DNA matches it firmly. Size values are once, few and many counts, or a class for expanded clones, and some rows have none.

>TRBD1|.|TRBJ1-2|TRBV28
CASSPVTGAGYGYTF
TGTGCCAGCAGTCCCGTAACAGGGGCTGGGTATGGCTACACCTTC
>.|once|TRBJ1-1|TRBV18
CASSPIRGSTGSGTEAFF
TGTGCCAGCTCACCTATCCGGGGATCTACAGGGTCTGGTACTGAAGCTTTCTTT
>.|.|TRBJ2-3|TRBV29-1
CSVRVSSTDTQYF
TGCAGCGTCCGGGTCTCTAGCACAGATACGCAGTATTTT
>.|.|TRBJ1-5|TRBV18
CASSLLGDLSQPQHF
TGTGCCAGCTCATTACTGGGGGATCTTAGTCAGCCCCAGCATTTT
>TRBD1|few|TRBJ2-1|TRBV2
CASTIDRASYNEQFF
TGTGCCAGCACTATTGACAGGGCCTCCTACAATGAGCAGTTCTTC
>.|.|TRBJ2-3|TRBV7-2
CASSVRGAVTDTQYF
TGTGCCAGCAGCGTCCGGGGGGCCGTCACAGATACGCAGTATTTT
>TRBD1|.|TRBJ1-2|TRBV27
CASSVGQTNYGYTF
TGTGCCAGCAGTGTGGGACAGACTAACTATGGCTACACCTTC
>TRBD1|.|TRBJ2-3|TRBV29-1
CSTHRGADTQYF
TGCAGCACCCACAGGGGGGCGGATACGCAGTATTTT
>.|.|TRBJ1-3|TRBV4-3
CASSPSLGDTIYF
TGCGCCAGCAGCCCATCCCTGGGGGACACCATATATTTT
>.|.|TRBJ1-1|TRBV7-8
CASSRLAVQNTEAFF
TGTGCCAGCAGCCGTTTGGCCGTCCAGAACACTGAAGCTTTCTTT
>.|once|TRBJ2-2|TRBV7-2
CASSLGQFGGELFF
TGTGCCAGCAGCTTGGGTCAGTTTGGAGGGGAGCTGTTTTTT